This T cell receptor (beta chain) was recorded in a study of vaccination effects on CD4 cells after COVID-19. Study outcomes and limitations: In vaccinees who were healthy, merely 1 out of 255 vaccine-induced clones cross-reacted with common cold coronaviruses.

This clone was counted between two and nine times. Its antigen is not identified. V dropped 10 bases and J dropped 3 bases, with 18 bases sitting between them. Germline loops: CDR1 SGHDN, CDR2 FVKESK. This CDR3 spans 14 amino acids. TCRdb keeps only in-frame clones here, not all; method: immunoSEQ multiplex PCR. Of tens of thousands of clones listed, around 70% were seen once; the top ten hold 15% to 20%. ViraFEST expansion of antigen-specific CD4+ T cells with viral peptide pools preceded sequencing. The culture ran for less than 12 days, and then CD4+ T cells were isolated. The study found no prior SARS-CoV-2 infection in the vaccine recipients, who tested negative for nucleocapsid antibodies.

This sample comprised CD4+ T cells from PBMCs cultured with SARS-CoV-2 spike peptides, obtained before COVID-19 vaccination. This rearrangement joins TRBV14 to TRBJ1-1, with a tentative D call TRBD1 (5 bases). This clonotype was obtained from a human donor who received a COVID-19 vaccine. The CDR3, as DNA: TGTGCCACTGCCGCGGCACAGGCCGACACTGAAGCTTTCTTT. Protein: CATAAAQADTEAFF.